This T cell receptor beta chain was sequenced during a study of T cells after yellow fever vaccination. In germline, CDR1 is SGHRS, CDR2 YFSETQ. The CDR3 extends over 16 amino acids. J was trimmed by 0 bases and V by 4 bases; bases with no gene match: 4. This clonotype was seen a few times. The authors made TCR cDNA by 5'RACE template switching, adding a universal primer site and UMIs. TCRdb re-called the 5' RACE reads through MiXCR, storing one row per CDR3 protein. The sample has around 310,000 distinct CDR3 sequences; around 4.4% are singletons. The receptor comes from a man aged 18 to 30 who received the YFV17D yellow fever vaccine. The input for sequencing was PBMCs, taken 15 days after the yellow fever booster vaccination. J is TRBJ2-3 and V is TRBV5-1; 11 bases align to TRBD2. The CDR3: CASSDGTSGSTDTQYF. CDR3 in DNA: TGCGCCAGCAGCGACGGGACTAGCGGAAGCACAGATACGCAGTATTTT.